This passage covers 13 T cell receptor beta chains from one sample sequenced in a study of cytomegalovirus exposure and HLA in healthy donors. The PCR ran on 60 Vbeta and 13 Jbeta primers. Sequencing used immunoSEQ multiplex PCR; TCRdb keeps in-frame clones, though not all of them. The table lists over 150,000 clones, 80% of them singletons. Source material: PBMCs. The source of these receptors is a male donor in good health and CMV-seronegative.

The V call is TRBV6-5, the J call TRBJ1-2; no clear D gene. CDR3 length: 15 residues. The ends were cut back, 0 bases at V and 4 bases at J, with 12 bases in the middle. Germline V gene data show CDR1 as MNHEY and CDR2 as SVGAGI. This CDR3 is CASSYSSAYSYGYTF. CDR3 DNA: TGTGCCAGCAGTTACTCCTCCGCGTATTCCTATGGCTACACCTTC.

The genes are TRBV5-4 and TRBJ2-7; 10 bases map to TRBD1. The junction had 12 bases not matched to a gene; V was cut back by 3 bases and J by 6 bases. The CDR3 is 16 residues long. CDR1 is SGHNT and CDR2 is YYREEE in the germline V gene (reference sequence). This CDR3 reads CASSSASGQGGPEQYF. For the CDR3, the DNA is TGTGCCAGCAGCTCAGCTTCTGGACAGGGGGGGCCCGAGCAGTACTTC.

This chain joins TRBV4-3 and TRBJ1-3; 7 nucleotides line up with TRBD1. Germline-derived CDR1 and CDR2 are LGHNA and YSLEER. This CDR3 has 18 amino acids. Losses at the gene ends were 0 bases for V and 3 bases for J; bases not matched to a gene: 11. The CDR3 region has the DNA TGCGCCAGCAGCCAAGAGGGAAGGACAGGTTATTTTGGAAACACCATATATTTT. Translating gives CASSQEGRTGYFGNTIYF.

V gene TRBV29-1 combines with J gene TRBJ2-5; D not resolved. The V end was cut by 6 bases, the J end by 1 base, with 9 bases between. From germline, CDR1 is SQVTM and CDR2 ANQGSEA. The CDR3 length is 12 residues. The CDR3 DNA follows: TGCAGCGTACGCCCTACCCAAGAGACCCAGTACTTC. Encoded protein: CSVRPTQETQYF. Full variable domain (missing parts from reference TRBV29-1 and TRBJ2-5): SAVISQKPSRDICQRGTSLTIQCQVDSQVTMMFWYRQQPGQSLTLIATANQGSEATYESGFVIDKFPISRPNLTFSTLTVSNMSPEDSSIYLCSVRPTQETQYFGPGTRLLVL.

This clone appeared a few times. The V gene is TRBV19, the J gene TRBJ1-2, with unresolved D. This CDR3 is 13 amino acids long. The germline CDR1 and CDR2 sequences are LNHDA and SQIVND (reference sequence). Trimming stripped 3 bases from V and 1 base from J, with 6 bases between. In DNA, the CDR3 is TGTGCCAGTAGTATTTCAGTTAACTATGGCTACACCTTC. Translated: CASSISVNYGYTF. Filled out from reference TRBV19 and TRBJ1-2, the complete variable domain reads DGGITQSPKYLFRKEGQNVTLSCEQNLNHDAMYWYRQDPGQGLRLIYYSQIVNDFQKGDIAEGYSVSREKKESFPLTVTSAQKNPTAFYLCASSISVNYGYTFGSGTRLTVV.

The rearrangement uses TRBV7-6 and TRBJ2-2; a weak D match, TRBD2 (6 bases). This CDR3 region has 14 residues. The germline V and J ends were trimmed by 4 bases and 5 bases, with 11 bases remaining between them. Germline CDR1 and CDR2: SGHVS and FNYEAQ. CDR3 region: CASSWRGTTGELFF. The DNA of the CDR3 is TGTGCCAGCAGCTGGCGGGGAACTACCGGGGAGCTGTTTTTT.

V gene TRBV9 combines with J gene TRBJ1-6; D is possibly TRBD1 (5 bases). V was clipped by 0 bases and J by 8 bases, with 12 bases between them. CDR3 length: 15 residues. Germline CDR1 SGDLS, CDR2 YYNGEE. For the CDR3, the DNA is TGTGCCAGCAGCGTAGAGGGGTACACTCATTCACCCCTCCACTTT. This translates into CASSVEGYTHSPLHF.

The V and J genes are TRBV6-1 and TRBJ2-1, with D hard to call. This CDR3 has 12 residues. The ends were cut back, 4 bases at V and 8 bases at J, with 9 bases in the middle. Per germline, CDR1 MNHNS and CDR2 SASEGT. The DNA of the CDR3 is TGTGCCAGCAGTGCCGGGTGGCATGAGCAGTTCTTC. Amino acids: CASSAGWHEQFF.

This clone has just one count. The rearrangement joins TRBV4-1 to TRBJ2-2; 11 positions match TRBD1. The CDR3 totals 16 residues. J was trimmed by 4 bases and V by 8 bases; bases with no gene match: 9. CDR1 is MGHRA, CDR2 YSYEKL, per germline. In nucleotides, the CDR3 is TGCGCCAGCGGACAGGGGGCGAGGATAGGCACCGGGGAGCTGTTTTTT. Translating it yields CASGQGARIGTGELFF.

This clone was observed once. This chain connects TRBV11-2 to TRBJ2-7, with 7 positions matching TRBD1. J gave up 2 bases and V 4 bases, and 8 bases lay outside the gene matches. The CDR3 sequence is 15 residues long. Germline CDR1 SGHAT, CDR2 FQNNGV. CDR3 region: CASSSTGRHPYEQYF. Written as DNA, the CDR3 is TGTGCCAGCAGCTCGACAGGGCGTCACCCCTACGAGCAGTACTTC. Variable domain in full (rest from reference TRBV11-2 and TRBJ2-7): EAGVAQSPRYKIIEKRQSVAFWCNPISGHATLYWYQQILGQGPKLLIQFQNNGVVDDSQLPKDRFSAERLKGVDSTLKIQPAKLEDSAVYLCASSSTGRHPYEQYFGPGTRLTVT.

The rearrangement uses TRBV5-4 and TRBJ2-7; the D gene is possibly TRBD1 (5 bases). CDR3 length equals 13 residues. Germline CDR1 is SGHNT and CDR2 is YYREEE (reference sequence). Trimming took off 4 bases at V and 5 bases at J, with 13 bases between the two ends. The DNA of the CDR3 is TGTGCCAGCAGCCCGCAGGGTACCAACGAGCAGTACTTC. Translation gives CASSPQGTNEQYF.

The chain has TRBV5-6 and TRBJ1-1; 10 bases line up with TRBD1. The germline V gene encodes CDR1 SGHDT and CDR2 YYEEEE. The length of the CDR3 is 15 residues. The V and J ends lost 2 bases and 3 bases, in that order; junction bases with no gene match: 4. Here the CDR3 reads CASSLDRGPYTEAFF. The CDR3 DNA follows: TGTGCCAGCAGCTTAGACAGGGGGCCGTACACTGAAGCTTTCTTT.

V usage is TRBV7-6 and J usage is TRBJ2-7, with TRBD2 matching 7 bases. Trimming removed 3 bases from V and 2 bases from J; junction bases left unmatched: 1. Germline CDR1 reads SGHVS; CDR2 reads FNYEAQ. The CDR3 spans 13 residues. The CDR3 sequence: CASSLGGTYEQYF. The CDR3 coding sequence is TGTGCCAGCAGCTTGGGGGGGACCTACGAGCAGTACTTC.